This TCR beta chain is drawn from a study of metastatic and nonmetastatic thyroid tumors. As for the study in general: Where malignant and benign thyroid patients were concerned, repertoires were compared across blood and tumor or nodule tissue.

This clone was counted between two and nine times. The antigen is not known. Germline and junction disagree at one end, which may indicate a read error. Nobody among the patients had been given any treatment before thyroid surgery. Original processing methods: CDR3 differences across clinicopathological groups were used to build a distant-metastasis classifier for papillary thyroid cancer. TCRdb reprocessed the PCR reads via MiXCR. The authors' filters were not applied to this entry. Among approximately 90,000 clones listed, 8.6% were seen once. Whole-study findings and limits: For both blood and tumor, malignant thyroid tumors reportedly showed significantly higher TCR beta diversity than benign nodules did.

This CDR3 has 17 residues. Germline loops: CDR1 MNHEY, CDR2 SVGAGI. This sequence was found in a female donor with papillary thyroid cancer or a benign thyroid nodule (not recorded which). Some clones in this sample may be carry-over from other donors' samples. The sequencing sample was made of blood. This chain links TRBV6-5 with TRBJ1-1; D may be TRBD1 (6 bases). CDR3 region: CASSDSTTQGWDTEAFF. The CDR3 region has the DNA TGTGCCAGCAGTGACTCAACCACACAGGGTTGGGACACTGAAGCTTTCTTT.